Presented here are 30 T cell receptor beta chains from one specimen sequenced in a study of blood T cell repertoires in COVID-19. TCRdb keeps only in-frame clones here, not all; method: immunoSEQ multiplex PCR. Of about 270,000 clones listed, around four fifths are singletons. Source material: peripheral blood. These receptors all stem from a woman in her forties or fifties with active or convalescent COVID-19.

For this clone: At the DNA level, this CDR3 is encoded by other sequences in the same sample as well. This chain connects TRBV5-1 to TRBJ2-3; the match to TRBD1 covers 7 bases. This CDR3 region has 14 residues. CDR1 is SGHRS, CDR2 YFSETQ, per germline. Losses at the gene ends were 7 bases for V and 2 bases for J; bases not matched to a gene: 7. CDR3 region: CASVRGGSTDTQYF. CDR3 nucleotide sequence: TGCGCCAGCGTCCGAGGGGGCTCCACAGATACGCAGTATTTT.

This clone occurred a few times. This chain uses TRBV5-1 with TRBJ2-7, with TRBD2 identical over 7 bases. Germline assignment: CDR1 SGHRS and CDR2 YFSETQ. This CDR3 has 15 residues. The junction had 4 bases not matched to a gene; V was cut back by 0 bases and J by 1 base. This CDR3 is CASSLVAGLSYEQYF. The CDR3 DNA reads TGCGCCAGCAGCTTGGTAGCGGGTCTTTCCTACGAGCAGTACTTC.

The chain joins TRBV10-3 to TRBJ2-1; the match to TRBD2 covers 11 bases. V shed 6 bases, J shed 3 bases, and the junction held 4 bases outside the gene matches. The CDR3 has 15 residues. Germline loops: CDR1 ENHRY, CDR2 SYGVKD. CDR3 sequence reads: CAISEGLADYNEQFF. In nucleotides, the CDR3 is TGTGCCATCAGCGAGGGACTAGCGGACTACAATGAGCAGTTCTTC.

This clone was counted ten times or more. This chain uses TRBV5-1 with TRBJ2-7, with 8 bases identical to TRBD2. Germline trimming cut 3 bases from V and 3 bases from J; bases unmatched to any gene: 2. Germline V gene lookup returns CDR1 SGHRS and CDR2 YFSETQ. CDR3 length: 13 residues. The CDR3 nucleotides read TGCGCCAGCAGCTCGGGGGGGCACTACGAGCAGTACTTC. It codes for CASSSGGHYEQYF. Using reference TRBV5-1 and TRBJ2-7 for the parts outside the CDR3, the full variable domain is KAGVTQTPRYLIKTRGQQVTLSCSPISGHRSVSWYQQTPGQGLQFLFEYFSETQRNKGNFPGRFSGRQFSNSRSEMNVSTLELGDSALYLCASSSGGHYEQYFGPGTRLTVT.

The chain couples TRBV6-5 to TRBJ1-1, with D possibly being TRBD1 (5 bases). The V and J ends lost 0 bases and 8 bases respectively, with 19 bases between them. The CDR3 covers 16 residues. Germline lookup yields CDR1 MNHEY and CDR2 SVGAGI. CDR3 nucleotides: TGTGCCAGCAGTTACTCAGTCATGTGGGTCGGGGGGGAAGCTTTCTTT. Its translation is CASSYSVMWVGGEAFF.

The rearrangement joins TRBV19 to TRBJ1-5, with TRBD1 matching 9 bases. The CDR3 contains 16 residues. With V trimmed by 4 bases and J by 4 bases, 8 bases remained unmatched. Germline assignment: CDR1 LNHDA and CDR2 SQIVND (reference sequence). In DNA form, the CDR3 reads TGTGCCAGTAGTAAAACAGGGGGCGCGGGGAATCAGCCCCAGCATTTT. Translating gives CASSKTGGAGNQPQHF.

J is TRBJ2-1 and V is TRBV4-2; TRBD2 agrees at 10 bases. This CDR3 is built from 17 residues. V shed 1 base and J 4 bases; nucleotides not matched to a gene: 7. Per the germline V gene, CDR1 is LGHNA and CDR2 is YNFKEQ. CDR3 protein: CASSQATASGSYNEQFF. CDR3 nucleotide sequence: TGTGCCAGCAGCCAAGCGACGGCTAGCGGGAGTTACAATGAGCAGTTCTTC.

The rearrangement joins TRBV27 to TRBJ2-1; 9 bases align to TRBD2. CDR3 length equals 17 residues. CDR1 MNHEY and CDR2 SMNVEV come from the germline V gene (reference sequence). Trimming cost V 3 bases and J 2 bases; bases outside gene matches: 8. The CDR3 reads CASSFLGREGPYNEQFF. The CDR3 DNA reads as TGTGCCAGCAGTTTCTTGGGGCGGGAGGGCCCCTACAATGAGCAGTTCTTC.

The chain is built from TRBV6-5 and TRBJ1-6, with no clear D. Germline CDR1 reads MNHEY; CDR2 reads SVGAGI. V was clipped by 4 bases and J by 5 bases, with 15 bases between them. CDR3 size: 16 residues. The CDR3 sequence is CASSLITGGNNSPLHF. In DNA form, the CDR3 reads TGTGCCAGCAGTTTAATTACCGGCGGTAATAATTCACCCCTCCACTTT.

The gene calls are TRBV2 and TRBJ1-1, with 8 bases lining up with TRBD1. This CDR3 contains 16 residues. Germline CDR1 and CDR2: SNHLY and FYNNEI. V lost 7 bases to trimming and J lost 1 base; unmatched junction nucleotides: 11. In DNA, the CDR3 is TGTGCCAGCACCCTTGGGACAGGACTAGGGAACACTGAAGCTTTCTTT. It translates to CASTLGTGLGNTEAFF.

The chain uses TRBV7-8 and TRBJ2-7; 12 nucleotides agree with TRBD2. The germline V gene has CDR1 SGHVS and CDR2 FQNEAQ. The CDR3 runs to 18 residues. The J segment lost 2 bases and the V segment lost 1 base, leaving 9 bases of the junction unmatched. In DNA form, the CDR3 reads TGTGCCAGCAGCTTAGAGGCTAGCGGGAGGGCCCCTCCCTACGAGCAGTACTTC. Its translation is CASSLEASGRAPPYEQYF. The full variable domain, its missing parts supplied by reference TRBV7-8 and TRBJ2-7, is GAGVSQSPRYKVAKRGQDVALRCDPISGHVSLFWYQQALGQGPEFLTYFQNEAQLDKSGLPSDRFFAERPEGSVSTLKIQRTQQEDSAVYLCASSLEASGRAPPYEQYFGPGTRLTVT.

As regards this clone: Being one base from a much bigger clone, this may be a read error. Other DNA sequences from this sample encode an identical CDR3 as well. The chain employs TRBV5-4 and TRBJ2-3; 11 bases line up with TRBD2. Germline V gene data show CDR1 as SGHNT and CDR2 as YYREEE (reference sequence). V trimming: 4 bases; J trimming: 2 bases; junction bases outside the gene matches: 3. The CDR3 extends over 15 amino acids. Here the CDR3 reads CASSLGLAATDTQYF. In DNA form, the CDR3 reads TGTGCCAGCAGCCTGGGACTAGCGGCCACAGATACGCAGTATTTT.

The V and J genes are TRBV5-5 and TRBJ1-5; D is possibly TRBD1 (6 bases). CDR1 and CDR2 from the germline V gene are SGHKS and YYEKEE (reference sequence). Trimming cost V 1 base and J 8 bases, with 19 bases left between them. The CDR3 covers 16 residues. CDR3 bases: TGTGCCAGCAGCTTGCAGGCAGGGGCCCTGGGGGAGCCCCAGCATTTT. Translated: CASSLQAGALGEPQHF.

The chain carries TRBV6-5 and TRBJ1-5; D uncertain. The V and J ends lost 8 bases and 2 bases respectively, with 16 bases between them. CDR1 is MNHEY, CDR2 SVGAGI, per germline. This CDR3 is built from 15 residues. CDR3 sequence (DNA): TGTGCCAGCTCCCTAGCGTTGGGTGGCAATCAGCCCCAGCATTTT. It specifies CASSLALGGNQPQHF.

The chain links TRBV18 to TRBJ2-5; D gene unclear. Trimming removed 2 bases at V and 1 base at J, with 11 bases between. This CDR3 is built from 15 residues. CDR1 and CDR2 from the germline V gene are KGHSH and LQKENI. The CDR3 spells CASSPISQAQETQYF. In DNA form, the CDR3 reads TGTGCCAGCTCACCAATTTCCCAGGCCCAAGAGACCCAGTACTTC.

The chain uses TRBV9 and TRBJ2-1, with TRBD2 matching over 7 bases. Germline values: CDR1 SGDLS, CDR2 YYNGEE. The CDR3 contains 17 residues. V gave up 4 bases and J gave up 0 bases; unmatched junction bases: 10. The CDR3 reads CASSFSLLADSYNEQFF. The CDR3 bases are TGTGCCAGCAGCTTTTCCCTTCTAGCGGACTCCTACAATGAGCAGTTCTTC.

This clone appeared a single time. The V gene is TRBV19, the J gene TRBJ1-3; D not certain. V was pared by 10 bases and J by 4 bases, with 11 bases between. CDR1 is LNHDA, CDR2 SQIVND, per germline (reference sequence). CDR3 size: 12 residues. Written as DNA, the CDR3 is TGTGCCACCGAGAAAGAAGGAAACACCATATATTTT. Amino acid sequence: CATEKEGNTIYF.

The chain is built from TRBV5-1 and TRBJ1-2; D ambiguous. CDR1 and CDR2 (germline): SGHRS, YFSETQ. This CDR3 is 12 amino acids long. The V gene lost 1 base and the J gene lost 1 base, with 2 bases spanning the gap. The CDR3 here is CASSLLNYGYTF. CDR3 coding DNA: TGCGCCAGCAGCTTGCTTAACTATGGCTACACCTTC.

V and J are TRBV2 and TRBJ1-5; no firm D call. There are 13 residues in the CDR3. Germline CDR1 SNHLY, CDR2 FYNNEI. The ends were cut back, 7 bases at V and 9 bases at J, with 16 bases in the middle. The CDR3, as DNA: TGTGCCAGCAAAGAGGCGGATGCTGTGCCCCAGCATTTT. It specifies CASKEADAVPQHF.

The chain joins TRBV19 to TRBJ1-5; 10 bases agree with TRBD1. Germline V gene data show CDR1 as LNHDA and CDR2 as SQIVND (reference sequence). Germline trimming cut 0 bases from V and 6 bases from J; bases unmatched to any gene: 8. The CDR3 length is 17 residues. The CDR3 DNA reads as TGTGCCAGTAGTATAGAGATTGTCGGGACAGGGGTTCAGCCCCAGCATTTT. It specifies CASSIEIVGTGVQPQHF.

V usage is TRBV7-2 and J usage is TRBJ2-1; tentatively, D is TRBD2 (6 bases). This CDR3 region has 16 residues. V gave up 1 base and J gave up 2 bases, with 12 bases separating them. Germline V lookup: CDR1 SGHTA, CDR2 FQGNSA. This CDR3 is CASSLVGGGAYNEQFF. CDR3 nucleotides: TGTGCCAGCAGCTTAGTTGGGGGAGGAGCCTACAATGAGCAGTTCTTC.

This sequence joins TRBV19 and TRBJ1-2; the match to TRBD1 covers 7 bases. From germline, CDR1 is LNHDA and CDR2 SQIVND (reference sequence). With V trimmed by 7 bases and J by 8 bases, 19 bases remained unmatched. The CDR3 runs to 16 residues. The CDR3 protein is CASTKTGRTVMNGYTF. The CDR3 region has the DNA TGTGCCAGTACCAAGACAGGGAGGACGGTAATGAACGGCTACACCTTC.

The CDR3: CASSYSGPRVTEAFF. Written as DNA, the CDR3 is TGTGCCAGCAGTTACTCTGGCCCCCGGGTCACTGAAGCTTTCTTT. The gene calls are TRBV6-5 and TRBJ1-1; unclear D gene. The germline V gene encodes CDR1 MNHEY and CDR2 SVGAGI. The V end lost 0 bases, the J end lost 4 bases, and 12 bases lay between the germline ends. This CDR3 comprises 15 residues.

The CDR3 reads CASSHYGLAGANEQFF. The CDR3 DNA reads TGTGCCAGCAGCCACTATGGACTAGCGGGAGCTAATGAGCAGTTCTTC. This chain connects TRBV9 to TRBJ2-1; 13 bases map to TRBD2. The CDR3 is 16 residues long. Per the germline V gene, CDR1 is SGDLS and CDR2 is YYNGEE. The trim removed 4 bases at V and 7 bases at J, leaving 8 bases unmatched.

V is TRBV7-6 and J is TRBJ2-7, with a possible D match to TRBD2 (6 bases). CDR3 length: 15 amino acids. CDR1 and CDR2 from the germline V gene are SGHVS and FNYEAQ. Trimming removed 2 bases from V and 1 base from J, with 12 bases in between. CDR3 amino acids: CASSLFSGASYEQYF. In DNA, the CDR3 is TGTGCCAGCAGCTTATTCTCGGGAGCTTCCTACGAGCAGTACTTC.

The chain joins TRBV6-6 to TRBJ1-1, with D perhaps TRBD1 (6 bases). The germline gives CDR1 MNHNY, CDR2 SVGAGI (reference sequence). V was trimmed by 2 bases and J by 2 bases, leaving 15 bases between them. CDR3 size: 16 residues. The CDR3 protein is CASSYRSRTVNTEAFF. The CDR3 DNA is TGTGCCAGCAGTTACCGAAGCCGGACAGTTAACACTGAAGCTTTCTTT.

This clone was found once. The chain has TRBV10-3 and TRBJ2-1; D is perhaps TRBD2 (6 bases). The CDR3 runs to 14 residues. The germline V gene encodes CDR1 ENHRY and CDR2 SYGVKD. V was shortened by 11 bases and J by 4 bases, with 18 bases between the two germline ends. The CDR3, as DNA: TGTGCCTCAGACGGAAGCGGGTCTTACAATGAGCAGTTCTTC. Translated, it gives CASDGSGSYNEQFF.

This clone was seen more than once but under ten times. The V call is TRBV19, the J call TRBJ1-1; no firm D call. The germline V gene encodes CDR1 LNHDA and CDR2 SQIVND (reference sequence). This CDR3 has 15 residues. Between the trimmed V and J ends, which lost 5 bases and 0 bases, there was a span of 13 bases. The CDR3 loop reads CASSPLVGLNTEAFF. CDR3 nucleotides: TGTGCCAGTAGTCCACTCGTGGGCCTGAACACTGAAGCTTTCTTT.

In DNA, the CDR3 is TGTGCCAGCAGCCGACAGGGGGGTTTGTACGAGCAGTACTTC. Protein sequence: CASSRQGGLYEQYF. This rearrangement joins TRBV2 to TRBJ2-7, with 9 bases fitting TRBD1. J gave up 4 bases and V 6 bases, and 7 bases lay outside the gene matches. The CDR3 is 14 amino acids. Germline V lookup: CDR1 SNHLY, CDR2 FYNNEI.

The chain links TRBV5-1 to TRBJ2-2; the D is unclear. This CDR3 is built from 14 residues. V lost 5 bases to trimming and J lost 5 bases, with 13 bases between them. Germline V gene sequence: CDR1 SGHRS, CDR2 YFSETQ. The CDR3 nucleotides are TGCGCCAGCAGTCGGCCAGGATATACCGGGGAGCTGTTTTTT. Encoded protein: CASSRPGYTGELFF.